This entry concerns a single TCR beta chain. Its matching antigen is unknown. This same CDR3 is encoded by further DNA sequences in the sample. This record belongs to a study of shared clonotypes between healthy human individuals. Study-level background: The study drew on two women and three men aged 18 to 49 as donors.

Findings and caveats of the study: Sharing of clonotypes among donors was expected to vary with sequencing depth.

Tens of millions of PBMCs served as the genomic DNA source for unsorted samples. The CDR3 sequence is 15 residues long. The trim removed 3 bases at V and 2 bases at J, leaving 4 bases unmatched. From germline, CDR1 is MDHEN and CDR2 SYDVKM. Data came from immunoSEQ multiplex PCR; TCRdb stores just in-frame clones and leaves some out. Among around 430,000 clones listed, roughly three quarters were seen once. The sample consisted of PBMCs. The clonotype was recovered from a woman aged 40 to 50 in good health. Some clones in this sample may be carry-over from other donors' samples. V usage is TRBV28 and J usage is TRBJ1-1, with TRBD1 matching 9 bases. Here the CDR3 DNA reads TGTGCCAGCAGTTTCGAACAGGGGGCCAACACTGAAGCTTTCTTT. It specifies CASSFEQGANTEAFF.